The 10 T cell receptor beta chains given below trace back to one sample, sequenced in a study of response to subunit inactivated influenza vaccine. One entry per CDR3 protein results from TCRdb running MiXCR on the RT-PCR reads. Of about 170,000 distinct CDR3 sequences in the sample, less than 15% were seen once. This sample also belongs to another study, concerning T cells expressing NK-cell markers. That paper states: Template switching by 5'RACE with UMIs generated the TCR beta cDNA.

The source was CD8+ T cells sorted from PBMCs, collected 11 to 12 days after vaccination. The receptor source for this set is a man between 50 and 59 years old who received an inactivated influenza vaccine.

The chain is built from TRBV11-2 and TRBJ2-5, with 8 bases identical to TRBD1. The CDR3 consists of 15 residues. Looked up from germline, CDR1 is SGHAT and CDR2 is FQNNGV. Germline trimming cut 7 bases from V and 1 base from J; bases unmatched to any gene: 8. The CDR3 DNA reads TGTGCCAGCACTCGGACAGGGTCCCTCCAAGAGACCCAGTACTTC. Translated: CASTRTGSLQETQYF.

In this sample, this clonotype turned up many times. The V gene is TRBV28, the J gene TRBJ2-2; D is possibly TRBD2 (5 bases). V gave up 5 bases and J gave up 6 bases, with 13 bases separating them. This CDR3 region has 14 residues. Germline lookup yields CDR1 MDHEN and CDR2 SYDVKM. The CDR3 protein is CASSGLRESGELFF. CDR3 sequence (DNA): TGTGCCAGCAGTGGGCTCCGGGAATCCGGGGAGCTGTTTTTT.

This clonotype was seen many times. The rearrangement uses TRBV5-1 and TRBJ1-1; the D gene is possibly TRBD1 (6 bases). The CDR3 is 16 amino acids. The germline V gene has CDR1 SGHRS and CDR2 YFSETQ. The V gene lost 0 bases and the J gene lost 1 base, with 13 bases spanning the gap. CDR3 DNA: TGCGCCAGCAGCTTGGAAAACCTGACAGGGAACACTGAAGCTTTCTTT. Residues: CASSLENLTGNTEAFF.

This clonotype was picked up many times. The chain links TRBV12-3 or TRBV12-4 to TRBJ2-1; 10 bases match TRBD2. This CDR3 has 15 residues. The V segment lost 5 bases and the J segment 5 bases; nucleotides outside the gene matches: 6. The DNA of the CDR3 is TGTGCCAGCAGTCAACTAGCGGGGAGCGACAATGAGCAGTTCTTC. Its translation: CASSQLAGSDNEQFF.

This chain uses TRBV11-1 with TRBJ2-7; 9 nucleotides line up with TRBD2. Germline V lookup: CDR1 SGHAT, CDR2 FQDESV (reference sequence). Losses at the gene ends were 5 bases for V and 7 bases for J; bases not matched to a gene: 21. This CDR3 comprises 18 residues. CDR3 region: CASSPPSSGGPRRGEQYF. CDR3 nucleotide sequence: TGTGCCAGCAGCCCCCCCTCCAGCGGGGGGCCTCGCCGGGGAGAGCAGTACTTC.

This clonotype came up a few times. The CDR3 nucleotides are TGTGCCAGCAGCTTAGCTAGCGGGAGCTCCTACAATGAGCAGTTCTTC. This translates into CASSLASGSSYNEQFF. The V call is TRBV7-3, the J call TRBJ2-1, with 10 positions matching TRBD2. The germline gives CDR1 SGHTA, CDR2 FQGTGA. With 2 bases clipped from V and 0 bases from J, the junction kept 1 base outside the gene matches. This CDR3 has 16 amino acids.

This clonotype was seen more than once but under ten times. V is TRBV7-2 and J is TRBJ1-3, with a tentative D call TRBD1 (5 bases). The CDR3 covers 15 residues. The germline V gene encodes CDR1 SGHTA and CDR2 FQGNSA. Trimming pared 3 bases from V and 2 bases from J, leaving 11 bases between. Here the CDR3 DNA reads TGTGCCAGCAGCTTGGATCAGGGAACTGGAAACACCATATATTTT. Translating it yields CASSLDQGTGNTIYF.

This clonotype was seen many times. V is TRBV4-3 and J is TRBJ1-2; possible D gene TRBD1, 5 bases. Trimming stripped 2 bases from V and 2 bases from J, with 12 bases between. Germline V gene data show CDR1 as LGHNA and CDR2 as YSLEER. The CDR3 is 15 amino acids. CDR3 sequence: CASSQSQTENYGYTF. The DNA of the CDR3 is TGCGCCAGCAGCCAATCTCAGACAGAGAACTATGGCTACACCTTC.

The CDR3 region has the DNA TGTGCCAGCAGCCCGGGACTAGCGACCCAAGAGACCCAGTACTTC. Protein: CASSPGLATQETQYF. The chain recombines TRBV7-6 with TRBJ2-5, with 10 bases matching TRBD2. CDR1 is SGHVS and CDR2 is FNYEAQ in the germline V gene. Losses at the gene ends were 5 bases for V and 1 base for J; bases not matched to a gene: 4. This CDR3 is 15 amino acids long. The whole variable domain, filled in from reference TRBV7-6 and TRBJ2-5, reads GAGVSQSPRYKVTKRGQDVALRCDPISGHVSLYWYRQALGQGPEFLTYFNYEAQQDKSGLPNDRFSAERPEGSISTLTIQRTEQRDSAMYRCASSPGLATQETQYFGPGTRLLVL.

This clonotype was picked up a small number of times. This sequence joins TRBV29-1 and TRBJ2-3, with 7 bases that match TRBD2. The CDR3 consists of 17 residues. V lost 3 bases, J lost 6 bases, and 18 bases stayed unmatched. Germline V CDR1 and CDR2: SQVTM, ANQGSEA. The CDR3 region has the DNA TGCAGCGTTGAGGTGGTGGCGGGGAGGGCCCCATACGATACGCAGTATTTT. Protein: CSVEVVAGRAPYDTQYF.